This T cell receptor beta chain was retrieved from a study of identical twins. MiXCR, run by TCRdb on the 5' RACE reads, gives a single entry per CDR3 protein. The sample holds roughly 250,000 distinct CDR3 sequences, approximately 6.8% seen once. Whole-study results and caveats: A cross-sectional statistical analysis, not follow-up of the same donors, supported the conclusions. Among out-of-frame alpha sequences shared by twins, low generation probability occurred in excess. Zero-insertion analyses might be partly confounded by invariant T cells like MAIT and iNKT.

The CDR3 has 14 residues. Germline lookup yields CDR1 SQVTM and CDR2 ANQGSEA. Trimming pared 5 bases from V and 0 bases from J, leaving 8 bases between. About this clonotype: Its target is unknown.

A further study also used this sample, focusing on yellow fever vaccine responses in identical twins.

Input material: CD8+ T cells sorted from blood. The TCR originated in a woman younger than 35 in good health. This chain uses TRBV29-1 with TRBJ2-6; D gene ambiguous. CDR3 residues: CSVIVLSGANVLTF. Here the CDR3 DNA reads TGCAGCGTTATTGTTCTCTCTGGGGCCAACGTCCTGACTTTC.